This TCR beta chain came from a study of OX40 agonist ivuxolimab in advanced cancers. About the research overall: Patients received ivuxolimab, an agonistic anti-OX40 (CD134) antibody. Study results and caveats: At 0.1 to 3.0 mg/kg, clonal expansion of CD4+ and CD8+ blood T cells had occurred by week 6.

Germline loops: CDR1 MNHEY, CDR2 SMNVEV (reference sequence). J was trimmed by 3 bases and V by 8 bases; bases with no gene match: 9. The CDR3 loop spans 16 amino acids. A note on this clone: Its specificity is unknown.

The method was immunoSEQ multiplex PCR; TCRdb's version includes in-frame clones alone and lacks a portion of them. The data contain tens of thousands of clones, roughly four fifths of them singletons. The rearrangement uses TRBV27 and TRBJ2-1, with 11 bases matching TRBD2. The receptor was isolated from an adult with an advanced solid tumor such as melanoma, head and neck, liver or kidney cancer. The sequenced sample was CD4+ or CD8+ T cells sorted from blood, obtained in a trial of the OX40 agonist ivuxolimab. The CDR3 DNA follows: TGTGCCAGCGGAAGGCCCGGGACTAGCGGCTACAATGAGCAGTTCTTC. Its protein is CASGRPGTSGYNEQFF.